This T cell receptor beta chain stems from a study of regulatory T cells in long-lasting Graves disease. Regarding the study as a whole: Sample size, which was small, may have reduced accuracy. Clonotypes that were public and shared totalled fewer than 3,500 in persistent patients versus 966 in new patients.

Time point meaning: persistent/refractory GD, antithyroid drugs over 5 years with positive TRAb. Extracted RNA from PBMCs served as the source of the TCR library. Germline V gene data show CDR1 as SQVTM and CDR2 as ANQGSEA. V lost 4 bases and J lost 4, with 13 bases in between. The CDR3 length is 14 residues. Through Arm-PCR of CDR3 regions and iRepertoire HTBI primers, TCR beta libraries were built. Per the study methods: Among the samples, roughly 65 TRBV and around 15 TRBJ segments were identified. Using its own MiXCR run on the multiplex PCR reads, TCRdb lists one record per CDR3 protein. The V and J calls come from TCRdb's annotation, not from the publication. The sample includes about 420,000 distinct CDR3 sequences, around 20% seen only once; the top ten take roughly 26%. Turning to this clonotype: Its antigen is unknown.

The sequence was collected from a female donor with Graves disease. The chain employs TRBV29-1 and TRBJ2-2; D gene ambiguous. The sequencing used peripheral blood mononuclear cells (PBMCs), collected when the disease was refractory, from a patient treated with antithyroid drugs. For the CDR3, the DNA is TGCAGCGTTGCTAAGGATCCGACCACCGGGGAGCTGTTTTTT. Translated: CSVAKDPTTGELFF.